The 29 T cell receptor beta chains reported below all come from one sample, sequenced in a study of cytomegalovirus exposure and HLA in healthy donors. This PCR relied on a set of 60 Vbeta primers and 13 Jbeta primers. The repertoire was sequenced with immunoSEQ multiplex PCR; TCRdb's copy has only in-frame clones and lacks some. The table has 100,000 to 150,000 clones, approximately 78% seen once. The sample consisted of PBMCs. The receptors originated from a man aged 35 to 55 in good health and CMV-seronegative.

The J gene is TRBJ2-1, the V gene TRBV14; D uncertain. V lost 0 bases and J lost 3, with 15 bases in between. CDR1 and CDR2 from the germline V gene are SGHDN and FVKESK. The CDR3 runs to 17 residues. CDR3 nucleotide sequence: TGTGCCAGCAGCCAAGAGCGAGGCAGAACTAACTACAATGAGCAGTTCTTC. This sequence encodes CASSQERGRTNYNEQFF.

This clone was seen a handful of times. The rearrangement uses TRBV7-2 and TRBJ1-2, with TRBD1 as a possible D gene (5 bases). The germline CDR1 and CDR2 sequences are SGHTA and FQGNSA. Trimming took off 6 bases at V and 9 bases at J, with 14 bases between the two ends. The CDR3 spans 12 residues. The DNA for the CDR3 is TGTGCCAGCAGTCTGCAGCAGGGTCGCTACACCTTC. Protein: CASSLQQGRYTF.

The rearrangement links TRBV7-9 to TRBJ2-3; 7 bases line up with TRBD1. The CDR3 runs to 16 residues. Germline CDR1 is SEHNR and CDR2 is FQNEAQ (reference sequence). The V and J ends lost 7 bases and 2 bases, in that order; junction bases with no gene match: 12. CDR3 region: CASNPSRGTDTDTQYF. The CDR3, as DNA: TGTGCCAGCAATCCCTCGCGAGGGACAGACACAGATACGCAGTATTTT.

V and J are TRBV7-2 and TRBJ1-5; TRBD1 matches 7 bases. V gave up 5 bases and J gave up 2 bases; unmatched junction bases: 6. This CDR3 spans 15 amino acids. In germline, CDR1 is SGHTA, CDR2 FQGNSA. The CDR3 region is CASSPNTGGNQPQHF. In DNA form, the CDR3 reads TGTGCCAGCAGCCCCAACACAGGGGGCAATCAGCCCCAGCATTTT.

The V call is TRBV6-4, the J call TRBJ1-2; a weak D match, TRBD1 (5 bases). Germline V gives CDR1 MRHNA, CDR2 SNTAGT. The CDR3 is made up of 16 amino acids. V was pared by 4 bases and J by 7 bases, with 22 bases between. The CDR3 reads CASSGFGGDSQRGYTF. The CDR3 DNA sequence: TGTGCCAGCAGTGGGTTCGGCGGGGACTCCCAACGTGGCTACACCTTC.

The gene calls are TRBV20-1 and TRBJ1-1; no firm D call. The CDR3 extends over 10 amino acids. The V and J ends lost 0 bases and 8 bases respectively, with 4 bases between them. Germline V gives CDR1 DFQATT, CDR2 SNEGSKA (reference sequence). In DNA form, the CDR3 reads TGCAGTGCTAGAGATAAAGAAGCTTTCTTT. It is translated as CSARDKEAFF.

V is TRBV9 and J is TRBJ2-3; TRBD2 is a possible D gene (6 bases). CDR1 is SGDLS, CDR2 YYNGEE, per germline. CDR3 length: 15 residues. V lost 2 bases and J 2 bases, leaving 12 bases between the germline ends. The CDR3 region has the DNA TGTGCCAGCAGCGTGCGGGGAGTCCTCACAGATACGCAGTATTTT. This gives the protein CASSVRGVLTDTQYF.

The chain carries TRBV10-3 and TRBJ2-7; weak D call: TRBD1 (6 bases). Germline values: CDR1 ENHRY, CDR2 SYGVKD. V lost 3 bases to trimming and J lost 0 bases, with 9 bases between them. This CDR3 spans 14 amino acids. CDR3 in DNA: TGTGCCATCAGTGATGCGGACAGCTCCTACGAGCAGTACTTC. Its translation is CAISDADSSYEQYF.

The rearrangement joins TRBV5-1 to TRBJ2-3; 8 bases agree with TRBD2. The CDR3 contains 16 residues. CDR1 is SGHRS, CDR2 YFSETQ, per germline. Unmatched junction bases numbered 5, after V lost 0 bases and J lost 2 bases. The CDR3 bases are TGCGCCAGCAGCTTGGTCGGGGGGGCCCCCACAGATACGCAGTATTTT. Protein product: CASSLVGGAPTDTQYF.

The chain is built from TRBV5-1 and TRBJ2-1; the match to TRBD2 covers 8 bases. With 0 bases clipped from V and 0 bases from J, the junction kept 11 bases outside the gene matches. Germline assignment: CDR1 SGHRS and CDR2 YFSETQ. This CDR3 is built from 19 residues. CDR3 region: CASSLESSGAPSSYNEQFF. The CDR3 nucleotides are TGCGCCAGCAGCTTGGAGAGTAGCGGGGCCCCGAGCTCCTACAATGAGCAGTTCTTC.

The chain recombines TRBV4-2 with TRBJ2-1, with 14 bases aligning to TRBD2. The CDR3 is made up of 18 amino acids. With V trimmed by 1 base and J by 2 bases, 4 bases remained unmatched. Per the germline V gene, CDR1 is LGHNA and CDR2 is YNFKEQ. The CDR3 reads CASSQGGLAGETYNEQFF. The CDR3 DNA sequence: TGTGCCAGCAGCCAAGGGGGACTAGCGGGGGAAACCTACAATGAGCAGTTCTTC.

This clone turned up a few times. The chain employs TRBV19 and TRBJ1-6; 8 bases match TRBD1. Germline V gene sequence: CDR1 LNHDA, CDR2 SQIVND (reference sequence). There are 14 residues in the CDR3. After removal of 8 bases from V and 10 bases from J, the junction contained 10 bases not matched to a gene. The CDR3 nucleotides read TGTGCCAGTGAATCCGGACAGGGAGGCTCACCCCTCCACTTT. It codes for CASESGQGGSPLHF.

This chain uses TRBV19 with TRBJ1-5; TRBD1 is a possible D gene (6 bases). The germline gives CDR1 LNHDA, CDR2 SQIVND (reference sequence). The CDR3 is 19 residues long. With 4 bases removed from V and 1 base from J, the gap between germline ends came to 23 bases. The CDR3 DNA sequence: TGTGCCAGTAGTACCCATTTCTCACAGGGATGGAGGAGCAATCAGCCCCAGCATTTT. This encodes CASSTHFSQGWRSNQPQHF. Drawing the rest from reference TRBV19 and TRBJ1-5, the complete variable domain is DGGITQSPKYLFRKEGQNVTLSCEQNLNHDAMYWYRQDPGQGLRLIYYSQIVNDFQKGDIAEGYSVSREKKESFPLTVTSAQKNPTAFYLCASSTHFSQGWRSNQPQHFGDGTRLSIL.

The gene calls are TRBV5-1 and TRBJ2-2; 9 nucleotides agree with TRBD1. The CDR3 extends over 17 amino acids. Germline CDR1 reads SGHRS; CDR2 reads YFSETQ. J gave up 6 bases and V 2 bases, and 11 bases lay outside the gene matches. CDR3 protein: CASSLTSGTGFSGELFF. In DNA, the CDR3 is TGCGCCAGCAGCTTAACCTCCGGGACAGGGTTCTCCGGGGAGCTGTTTTTT.

This clone was observed a handful of times. V gene TRBV6-1 combines with J gene TRBJ1-1; D call uncertain. The CDR3 is 15 amino acids. Looked up from germline, CDR1 is MNHNS and CDR2 is SASEGT. The V and J ends lost 8 bases and 1 base respectively, with 17 bases between them. CDR3 DNA sequence: TGTGCCAGCGGAGTCGGTCACCTAGGGAACACTGAAGCTTTCTTT. It yields the protein CASGVGHLGNTEAFF.

The rearrangement links TRBV6-5 to TRBJ1-1, with 8 nucleotides matching TRBD1. In germline, CDR1 is MNHEY, CDR2 SVGAGI. This CDR3 has 16 amino acids. J was trimmed by 2 bases and V by 2 bases; bases with no gene match: 7. The CDR3 region has the DNA TGTGCCAGCAGTTACGGGGCCGGGACAGGAAACACTGAAGCTTTCTTT. As protein: CASSYGAGTGNTEAFF.

V and J are TRBV5-6 and TRBJ2-7, with a weak D call TRBD2 (5 bases). V lost 4 bases and J 7 bases, leaving 18 bases between the germline ends. CDR3 length: 14 residues. Germline V gives CDR1 SGHDT, CDR2 YYEEEE. CDR3 sequence (DNA): TGTGCCAGCAGCCCTTTGCGGGTGACGGGGGAGCAGTACTTC. Encoded protein: CASSPLRVTGEQYF.

The chain uses TRBV7-8 and TRBJ2-7; D is undetermined. This CDR3 is built from 14 residues. The germline CDR1 and CDR2 sequences are SGHVS and FQNEAQ. V was shortened by 6 bases and J by 4 bases, with 16 bases between the two germline ends. DNA for the CDR3: TGTGCCAGCAGACGAATATTATCGGAGTACGAGCAGTACTTC. Residues: CASRRILSEYEQYF.

The chain combines TRBV27 with TRBJ1-1; TRBD1 matches at 9 bases. CDR1 is MNHEY and CDR2 is SMNVEV in the germline V gene (reference sequence). This CDR3 spans 14 amino acids. V lost 6 bases and J lost 2; bases outside the gene matches: 4. The CDR3 DNA reads as TGTGCCAGCAGACAGGGGGCCATTAACACTGAAGCTTTCTTT. Translation: CASRQGAINTEAFF.

The rearrangement uses TRBV29-1 and TRBJ1-1; 11 bases are a match to TRBD1. Germline V lookup: CDR1 SQVTM, CDR2 ANQGSEA. This CDR3 is built from 14 residues. V was pared by 4 bases and J by 3 bases, with 4 bases of the junction left unmatched. This CDR3 reads CSVGLDRGHTEAFF. The CDR3 DNA is TGCAGCGTTGGGCTGGACAGGGGGCACACTGAAGCTTTCTTT.

V usage is TRBV7-9 and J usage is TRBJ2-7; D possibly corresponds to TRBD1 (5 bases). The CDR3 is 11 amino acids. Germline loops: CDR1 SEHNR, CDR2 FQNEAQ (reference sequence). This chain's CDR3 is CALGEPYEQYF. The DNA for the CDR3 is TGTGCTTTAGGGGAACCCTACGAGCAGTACTTC.

J is TRBJ2-2 and V is TRBV19; 11 bases fit TRBD1. The CDR3 is made up of 13 amino acids. Trimming took 8 bases from V and 5 from J; bases not matched to a gene: 1. Germline V gene data show CDR1 as LNHDA and CDR2 as SQIVND (reference sequence). This CDR3 is CASGDRGTGELFF. In nucleotides, the CDR3 is TGTGCCAGTGGGGACAGGGGGACCGGGGAGCTGTTTTTT.

This rearrangement joins TRBV6-1 to TRBJ1-1; possible D gene TRBD1, 5 bases. CDR1 and CDR2 from the germline V gene are MNHNS and SASEGT. Trimming cost V 8 bases and J 5 bases, with 15 bases left between them. The CDR3 runs to 13 residues. The CDR3 reads CASLPGGYTEAFF. The CDR3 DNA follows: TGTGCCAGCCTACCCGGGGGTTATACTGAAGCTTTCTTT.

The table lists this clone with a few counts. The same CDR3 arises from other DNA sequences in this sample as well. The J gene is TRBJ1-6, the V gene TRBV7-9; 7 bases agree with TRBD1. There are 14 residues in the CDR3. Trimming took 5 bases from V and 6 from J; bases not matched to a gene: 4. Germline assignment: CDR1 SEHNR and CDR2 FQNEAQ (reference sequence). CDR3: CASSPGQSNSPLHF. In DNA, the CDR3 is TGTGCCAGCAGCCCGGGACAGTCTAATTCACCCCTCCACTTT. The whole variable domain, filled in from reference TRBV7-9 and TRBJ1-6, reads DTGVSQNPRHKITKRGQNVTFRCDPISEHNRLYWYRQTLGQGPEFLTYFQNEAQLEKSRLLSDRFSAERPKGSFSTLEIQRTEQGDSAMYLCASSPGQSNSPLHFGNGTRLTVT.

This chain's CDR3 is CASSTLAGHEQYF. Here the CDR3 DNA reads TGTGCCAGCAGCACCTTAGCGGGCCACGAGCAGTACTTC. The chain links TRBV7-9 to TRBJ2-5, with TRBD2 identical over 7 bases. The J call may not be correct, given that the DNA end is closer to TRBJ2-7. CDR3 length: 13 amino acids. Germline V lookup: CDR1 SEHNR, CDR2 FQNEAQ (reference sequence).

J is TRBJ2-2 and V is TRBV7-3; D perhaps matches TRBD2 (6 bases). The CDR3 extends over 15 amino acids. V lost 2 bases, J lost 5 bases, and 12 bases lay in between. CDR1 is SGHTA and CDR2 is FQGTGA in the germline V gene. The DNA for the CDR3 is TGTGCCAGCAGCTTATATTTGGGAGGAACCGGGGAGCTGTTTTTT. It encodes CASSLYLGGTGELFF. The variable domain in full, completed from reference TRBV7-3 and TRBJ2-2, reads GAGVSQTPSNKVTEKGKYVELRCDPISGHTALYWYRQSLGQGPEFLIYFQGTGAADDSGLPNDRFFAVRPEGSVSTLKIQRTERGDSAVYLCASSLYLGGTGELFFGEGSRLTVL.

The chain is built from TRBV7-3 and TRBJ2-1; tentative D call: TRBD2 (8 bases). The CDR3 consists of 16 residues. Trimming removed 7 bases from V and 4 bases from J, with 20 bases in between. The V gene's germline CDR1 is SGHTA and CDR2 FQGTGA. The CDR3 DNA reads TGTGCCAGCACCAAAAGCGGGGGACAGAATTACAATGAGCAGTTCTTC. It translates to CASTKSGGQNYNEQFF.

The V and J genes are TRBV4-1 and TRBJ2-2; 7 nucleotides agree with TRBD2. The CDR3 has 18 amino acids. V trimming: 3 bases; J trimming: 1 base; junction bases outside the gene matches: 11. The V gene's germline CDR1 is MGHRA and CDR2 YSYEKL. CDR3 region: CASSHVSGRGGNTGELFF. The DNA of the CDR3 is TGCGCCAGCAGCCATGTCTCGGGACGCGGGGGGAACACCGGGGAGCTGTTTTTT.

V usage is TRBV7-9 and J usage is TRBJ2-1; D not certain. The V and J ends lost 1 base and 9 bases respectively, with 7 bases between them. Germline loops: CDR1 SEHNR, CDR2 FQNEAQ (reference sequence). The CDR3 covers 12 residues. The CDR3 reads CASSLGLSEQFF. The CDR3 bases are TGTGCCAGCAGCTTAGGTCTTAGTGAGCAGTTCTTC.